This T cell receptor (beta chain) was captured in a study of CDR3 diversity in severe acne. TCRdb recomputed calls from the PCR reads with MiXCR, one row per CDR3 protein. This sample has fewer than 100,000 distinct CDR3 sequences, with 45% to 55% found just once. A note on this clonotype: At one end, the junction sequence differs from germline, possibly due to a read error.

Germline V gives CDR1 SGHVS, CDR2 FNYEAQ. CDR3 size: 16 residues. The origin of this receptor is a male donor in good health, without acne. The rearrangement links TRBV7-6 to TRBJ2-2; D might be TRBD1 or TRBD2, each matching 5 bases. Sequencing used blood. This CDR3 reads CASSLETGARFGELFF. CDR3 DNA sequence: TGTGCTAGCAGCTTAGAAACCGGGGCCCGTTTTGGGGAGCTGTTTTTT.